These T cell receptor beta chains were read from a single sample in a study of T-cell memory formation after mild COVID-19. From the 5' RACE reads, TCRdb called clonotypes with MiXCR, one entry per CDR3 protein. This sample has around 450,000 distinct CDR3 sequences; 20% occur once, and the top ten carry 8.4%. The sequencing sample was made of PBMCs or a T cell subset sorted from them (not recorded which). Receptors originate from an adult woman who had mild COVID-19 (a few samples of this study predate the infection). Cell type and time point are not known. Both conserved end residues are part of each CDR3.

V	J	CDR3
TRBV24-1	TRBJ2-1	CATSDLGVDRGYNEQFF
TRBV27	TRBJ1-2	CASGDGAMNYGYTF
TRBV5-5	TRBJ2-2	CASRLGGTLGTGELFF
TRBV15	TRBJ2-3	CATSGGGDDTQYF
TRBV6-6	TRBJ1-2	CASSYSTGSRSNYGYTF
TRBV3-1	TRBJ1-1	CASSNTGEAFF
TRBV29-1	TRBJ2-5	CSATRLANQETQYF
TRBV14	TRBJ2-1	CASSQVPKGRDEQFF
TRBV20-1	TRBJ2-5	CSATWDLLEETQYF
TRBV4-2	TRBJ2-2	CASSQAVGDDTGELFF
TRBV14	TRBJ2-4	CASSQSAGDIQYF
TRBV18	TRBJ2-3	CASSPTPTDTQYF
TRBV3-1	TRBJ1-2	CASSQAETELITGYTF
TRBV6-2/TRBV6-3	TRBJ2-1	CASSYSRLQYNEQFF
TRBV5-1	TRBJ2-7	CASSSSRKTSGSYEQYF
TRBV7-6	TRBJ2-1	CASSPRAAGEQFF
TRBV5-6	TRBJ1-2	CASSVWIGGRYGYTF
TRBV12-5	TRBJ2-1	CASGSGTSYNEQFF
TRBV10-3	TRBJ2-3	CAISEGATATDTQYF
TRBV19	TRBJ1-1	CASSIGTGVTEAFF
TRBV20-1	TRBJ1-2	CSARDRWDGYTF